This T cell receptor beta chain originates from a study of PD-L1 blockade in urothelial cancer. Study-wide context: Patients began atezolizumab, 1,200 mg intravenously every 3 weeks, at some point between 2012 and 2014.

This sample's time point: pretreatment peripheral blood. This CDR3 comprises 17 residues. V trimming: 6 bases; J trimming: 0 bases; junction bases outside the gene matches: 7. Germline CDR1 reads LNHDA; CDR2 reads SQIVND (reference sequence). Overall study findings and caveats: Clonality of blood TCR below the median before treatment predicted better survival.

Some clones are missing from TCRdb's copy, which holds only in-frame ones; the method was immunoSEQ multiplex PCR. The table has 38,000 or so clones, approximately 80% seen once. In the case of this clone: Antigen: not known.

The input for sequencing was PBMCs, taken around atezolizumab (anti-PD-L1) treatment. V usage is TRBV19 and J usage is TRBJ2-3; 12 bases are shared with TRBD2. This TCR was sampled from a man aged 80 or over with urothelial cancer. Written as DNA, the CDR3 is TGTGCCAGTAGGTCTAGCGGGAGGGCCAGGAGCACAGATACGCAGTATTTT. Translated, it gives CASRSSGRARSTDTQYF.